This is a list of T cell receptor beta chains from one sample in a study of response to subunit inactivated influenza vaccine. TCRdb called the RT-PCR reads again in MiXCR, with one record for every CDR3 protein. This table has 530,000 or so distinct CDR3 sequences, about 15% appearing once. The specimen was PBMCs from blood, collected 11 to 12 days after vaccination. Receptor source: a man in his fifties or sixties who received an inactivated influenza vaccine. CDR3s include the opening cysteine and the closing phenylalanine or tryptophan. D genes are given only for firm matches. The size field is filled for only some rows; it gives once, few, many or a size class.

j_gene | abundance | v_gene | d_gene | CDR3aa | CDR3nt
TRBJ2-7 | few | TRBV27 | NA | CASSLIEGKAPYEQYF | TGTGCCAGCAGTTTAATTGAGGGGAAAGCACCCTACGAGCAGTACTTC
TRBJ1-6 | NA | TRBV12-3/TRBV12-4 | TRBD1 | CASTQKTGRQNSPLHF | TGTGCCAGCACCCAAAAGACAGGGCGACAAAATTCACCCCTCCACTTT
TRBJ1-5 | few | TRBV20-1 | NA | CSARDAGENQPQHF | TGCAGTGCTAGAGACGCGGGAGAAAATCAGCCCCAGCATTTT
TRBJ2-7 | few | TRBV29-1 | NA | CSVDQGAYEQYF | TGCAGCGTTGATCAGGGTGCCTACGAGCAGTACTTC
TRBJ1-5 | few | TRBV15 | NA | CATSRDSGGYQPQHF | TGTGCCACCAGCAGAGATTCGGGGGGCTATCAGCCCCAGCATTTT
TRBJ2-7 | NA | TRBV29-1 | NA | CSVVSKKPYEQYF | TGCAGCGTTGTGAGTAAGAAACCTTACGAGCAGTACTTC
TRBJ1-4 | few | TRBV28 | TRBD1 | CASSFRQGPSNRGEKLFF | TGTGCCAGCAGTTTCCGACAGGGCCCTTCAAACCGGGGGGAAAAACTGTTTTTT
TRBJ2-3 | few | TRBV5-8 | NA | CASSRGPTDTQYF | TGTGCCAGCAGCAGGGGCCCCACAGATACGCAGTATTTT
TRBJ1-2 | NA | TRBV12-3/TRBV12-4 | NA | CASSLDPTGFWYGYTF | TGTGCCAGCAGTTTAGATCCGACAGGCTTCTGGTATGGCTACACCTTC
TRBJ1-6 | few | TRBV12-3/TRBV12-4 | TRBD1 | CASNPGTGNSPLHF | TGTGCCAGCAATCCTGGGACAGGAAATTCACCCCTCCACTTT
TRBJ2-7 | NA | TRBV4-3 | TRBD1 | CASSQTGTGFEQYF | TGCGCCAGCAGCCAGACCGGGACAGGGTTCGAGCAGTACTTC
TRBJ1-3 | NA | TRBV2 | TRBD1 | CASSVTGEGNTIYF | TGTGCCAGCAGTGTTACAGGGGAAGGAAACACCATATATTTT
TRBJ2-3 | few | TRBV10-3 | TRBD2 | CAISEPGLAGLQFTDTQYF | TGTGCCATCAGTGAGCCCGGACTAGCGGGGCTACAATTTACAGATACGCAGTATTTT
TRBJ2-1 | NA | TRBV12-3/TRBV12-4 | NA | CASSFALYNEQFF | TGTGCCAGCAGTTTTGCTCTTTACAATGAGCAGTTCTTC
TRBJ1-1 | NA | TRBV29-1 | TRBD1 | CSVDIQGAAFMPEAFF | TGCAGCGTTGATATCCAGGGGGCCGCATTTATGCCTGAAGCTTTCTTT
TRBJ2-7 | NA | TRBV6-2/TRBV6-3 | TRBD2 | CASSYSMGLAGEDEQYF | TGTGCCAGCAGTTACTCGATGGGACTAGCGGGAGAGGACGAGCAGTACTTC
TRBJ2-5 | few | TRBV2 | TRBD2 | CASSLGLAGVGETQYF | TGTGCCAGCAGCCTCGGACTAGCGGGAGTAGGGGAGACCCAGTACTTC
TRBJ2-1 | NA | TRBV12-3/TRBV12-4 | NA | CASTFDTYSYNEQFF | TGTGCCAGCACCTTCGACACCTACTCCTACAATGAGCAGTTCTTC
TRBJ2-6 | NA | TRBV24-1 | NA | CATSSSESSGANVLTF | TGTGCCACCAGTTCGTCGGAAAGCTCTGGGGCCAACGTCCTGACTTTC
TRBJ2-3 | few | TRBV24-1 | TRBD2 | CATSVEKRGSTDTQYF | TGTGCCACCAGTGTCGAAAAGCGGGGGAGCACAGATACGCAGTATTTT
TRBJ2-3 | NA | TRBV10-3 | TRBD1 | CAISESTGAYSGTDTQYF | TGTGCCATCAGTGAGTCAACAGGGGCGTACTCCGGCACAGATACGCAGTATTTT
TRBJ2-7 | NA | TRBV6-1 | NA | CASKVNSQSPYEQYF | TGTGCCAGCAAAGTTAATAGCCAGTCCCCCTACGAGCAGTACTTC
TRBJ2-7 | NA | TRBV2 | TRBD2 | CASSLLAGVPYEQYF | TGTGCCAGCAGTCTACTAGCGGGTGTACCCTACGAGCAGTACTTC
TRBJ2-2 | NA | TRBV7-9 | NA | CASSLTRLVTGELFF | TGTGCCAGCAGCTTAACTAGATTGGTAACCGGGGAGCTGTTTTTT
TRBJ2-2 | few | TRBV7-2 | NA | CASSLVGTRNTGELFF | TGTGCCAGCAGCTTAGTAGGGACCCGGAACACCGGGGAGCTGTTTTTT
TRBJ2-3 | few | TRBV7-2 | NA | CASSQPGARTDTQYF | TGTGCCAGCAGCCAGCCGGGAGCCCGCACAGATACGCAGTATTTT